A single sample gave rise to the 31 T cell receptor beta chains below, sequenced in a study of T cell changes during pregnancy in multiple sclerosis. This table comes from immunoSEQ multiplex PCR, and its TCRdb copy is limited to in-frame clones, with some not included. The sample includes some 60,000 clones, roughly nine tenths of them seen just once. The material was CD4+ T cells from peripheral blood mononuclear cells, obtained in the third trimester of pregnancy. These receptors all stem from a female donor with multiple sclerosis, enrolled in a pregnancy study.

The rearrangement joins TRBV7-6 to TRBJ1-1; TRBD1 aligns across 10 bases. Germline lookup yields CDR1 SGHVS and CDR2 FNYEAQ. V lost 5 bases and J lost 10; bases outside the gene matches: 7. The CDR3 has 13 amino acids. The CDR3, as DNA: TGTGCCAGCAGCCTGGACAGGGGGGCTCGAGCTTTCTTT. Amino acid sequence: CASSLDRGARAFF.

This clone has a handful of counts. The chain has TRBV19 and TRBJ1-4, with TRBD1 as a possible D gene (6 bases). In germline, CDR1 is LNHDA, CDR2 SQIVND (reference sequence). Trimming took 7 bases from V and 3 from J, leaving 12 bases between them. The CDR3 contains 14 residues. DNA of the CDR3: TGTGCCAGTATTCGAGGGGGAGCTAATGAAAAACTGTTTTTT. Translated, it gives CASIRGGANEKLFF.

The V and J genes are TRBV6-1 and TRBJ1-2, with a tentative D call TRBD1 (5 bases). Trimming pared 10 bases from V and 2 bases from J, leaving 17 bases between. From germline, CDR1 is MNHNS and CDR2 SASEGT. CDR3 length equals 14 residues. For the CDR3, the DNA is TGTGCCATTGACGGGGGGAGTGGCAACTATGGCTACACCTTC. Translating it yields CAIDGGSGNYGYTF.

This chain connects TRBV19 to TRBJ2-3; 15 positions agree with TRBD2. Germline assignment: CDR1 LNHDA and CDR2 SQIVND (reference sequence). The trim removed 5 bases at V and 1 base at J, leaving 4 bases unmatched. CDR3 length: 17 amino acids. CDR3 amino acids: CASSPGLAGGGTDTQYF. DNA of the CDR3: TGTGCCAGTAGTCCTGGACTAGCGGGGGGGGGCACAGATACGCAGTATTTT.

This clone has a single count. The chain carries TRBV6-5 and TRBJ1-1; TRBD1 matches 7 bases. Germline V gene data show CDR1 as MNHEY and CDR2 as SVGAGI. The trim removed 4 bases at V and 8 bases at J, leaving 10 bases unmatched. The CDR3 extends over 14 amino acids. This chain's CDR3 is CASSLGQVQGEAFF. CDR3 bases: TGTGCCAGCAGTTTAGGACAGGTCCAAGGGGAAGCTTTCTTT.

The rearrangement joins TRBV4-2 to TRBJ2-1; TRBD1 aligns across 8 bases. In germline, CDR1 is LGHNA, CDR2 YNFKEQ. This CDR3 has 15 amino acids. V shed 7 bases and J 1 base; nucleotides not matched to a gene: 6. Here the CDR3 reads CASKPGQDSYNEQFF. The CDR3 coding sequence is TGTGCCAGCAAACCGGGACAGGATTCCTACAATGAGCAGTTCTTC.

The chain couples TRBV19 to TRBJ1-3, with 9 bases lining up with TRBD1. There are 14 residues in the CDR3. V shed 8 bases, J shed 2 bases, and the junction held 4 bases outside the gene matches. Per the germline V gene, CDR1 is LNHDA and CDR2 is SQIVND (reference sequence). This chain's CDR3 is CASSRTGAGNTIYF. The CDR3 DNA reads as TGTGCCAGTTCCCGGACAGGGGCTGGAAACACCATATATTTT.

V is TRBV6-5 and J is TRBJ2-4, with a tentative D call TRBD2 (6 bases). Germline CDR1 is MNHEY and CDR2 is SVGAGI. V was cut by 0 bases and J by 7 bases, with 16 bases left in between. The CDR3 spans 16 residues. In nucleotides, the CDR3 is TGTGCCAGCAGTTACTCGAGGGTGGAGGGTCGGAACATTCAGTACTTC. This gives the protein CASSYSRVEGRNIQYF.

The chain recombines TRBV19 with TRBJ1-1; D might be TRBD1 (5 bases). CDR3 length: 13 amino acids. Germline assignment: CDR1 LNHDA and CDR2 SQIVND (reference sequence). V was pared by 0 bases and J by 6 bases, with 8 bases between. As DNA, the CDR3 is TGTGCCAGTAGTATAGATCCAGGGTCTGAAGCTTTCTTT. It is translated as CASSIDPGSEAFF.

The chain combines TRBV7-8 with TRBJ1-1; TRBD1 aligns across 8 bases. CDR3 size: 14 residues. V gave up 2 bases and J gave up 4 bases; unmatched junction bases: 3. Per germline, CDR1 SGHVS and CDR2 FQNEAQ. In DNA, the CDR3 is TGTGCCAGCAGCTTACAGGGGGCCGTCACTGAAGCTTTCTTT. It specifies CASSLQGAVTEAFF.

The chain recombines TRBV10-3 with TRBJ2-7, with D possibly TRBD1 on 8 matching bases. Trimming cost V 0 bases and J 4 bases, with 16 bases left between them. The CDR3 extends over 16 amino acids. Germline V lookup: CDR1 ENHRY, CDR2 SYGVKD. Here the CDR3 reads CAISESGGQGGYEQYF. CDR3 bases: TGTGCCATCAGTGAGTCGGGAGGACAGGGAGGGTACGAGCAGTACTTC.

The CDR3 sequence: CASRVEYGVYTF. DNA of the CDR3: TGTGCCAGCAGGGTCGAATACGGCGTCTACACCTTC. V usage is TRBV19 and J usage is TRBJ1-2; tentatively, D is TRBD1 (5 bases). The germline V gene has CDR1 LNHDA and CDR2 SQIVND (reference sequence). This CDR3 is built from 12 residues. Trimming left V 9 bases short and J 10 bases short, with 18 bases between.

This clone has more than one count but fewer than ten. The V and J genes are TRBV10-3 and TRBJ1-2, with 10 bases fitting TRBD1. After removal of 2 bases from V and 3 bases from J, the junction contained 6 bases not matched to a gene. CDR1 and CDR2 from the germline V gene are ENHRY and SYGVKD. The CDR3 runs 16 residues. The CDR3 protein is CAISEMGQGRDYGYTF. As DNA, the CDR3 is TGTGCCATCAGTGAGATGGGACAGGGGAGGGACTATGGCTACACCTTC.

The V gene is TRBV5-4, the J gene TRBJ1-6; maybe TRBD1 (6 bases). The CDR3 runs 16 residues. The V end was cut by 5 bases, the J end by 9 bases, with 21 bases between. CDR1 SGHNT and CDR2 YYREEE come from the germline V gene (reference sequence). DNA for the CDR3: TGTGCCAGCAGTCGAACTCTTATCCAAGGGGGTTCACCCCTCCACTTT. It yields the protein CASSRTLIQGGSPLHF. The full variable domain, in which reference TRBV5-4 and TRBJ1-6 provide the parts outside the CDR3, is ETGVTQSPTHLIKTRGQQVTLRCSSQSGHNTVSWYQQALGQGPQFIFQYYREEENGRGNFPPRFSGLQFPNYSSELNVNALELDDSALYLCASSRTLIQGGSPLHFGNGTRLTVT.

The V gene is TRBV25-1, the J gene TRBJ1-1, with TRBD1 as a possible D gene (5 bases). Germline V gene data show CDR1 as MGHDK and CDR2 as SYGVNS. V was clipped by 4 bases and J by 4 bases, with 13 bases between them. The CDR3 length is 14 residues. The DNA for the CDR3 is TGTGCCAGCAGTGGTAACTTTGGGGCCACTGAAGCTTTCTTT. Amino acids: CASSGNFGATEAFF. The full variable domain, its missing parts supplied by reference TRBV25-1 and TRBJ1-1, is EADIYQTPRYLVIGTGKKITLECSQTMGHDKMYWYQQDPGMELHLIHYSYGVNSTEKGDLSSESTVSRIRTEHFPLTLESARPSHTSQYLCASSGNFGATEAFFGQGTRLTVV.

The genes are TRBV5-1 and TRBJ2-1; TRBD2 matches at 12 bases. Germline CDR1 and CDR2: SGHRS and YFSETQ. With V trimmed by 4 bases and J by 0 bases, 2 bases remained unmatched. The CDR3 has 16 residues. The CDR3 DNA reads TGCGCCAGCAGCCGGACTAGCGGGGACTCCTACAATGAGCAGTTCTTC. Its protein product is CASSRTSGDSYNEQFF.

The gene calls are TRBV6-6 and TRBJ2-1; TRBD2 matches at 7 bases. The CDR3 covers 13 residues. Per germline, CDR1 MNHNY and CDR2 SVGAGI (reference sequence). V gave up 7 bases and J gave up 4 bases; unmatched junction bases: 4. The CDR3 nucleotides are TGTGCCAGCATGCCGGGAGGATACAATGAGCAGTTCTTC. As protein: CASMPGGYNEQFF.

This clone was counted only a few times. V usage is TRBV30 and J usage is TRBJ1-2; D perhaps matches TRBD1 (6 bases). V lost 3 bases and J 4 bases, leaving 15 bases between the germline ends. This CDR3 spans 14 amino acids. Per the germline V gene, CDR1 is GTSNPN and CDR2 is SVGIG (reference sequence). Here the CDR3 DNA reads TGTGCCTGGAGCGAGGACAGAGTTTTCTATGGCTACACCTTC. Translating it yields CAWSEDRVFYGYTF.

The V call is TRBV19, the J call TRBJ1-2, with 8 bases lining up with TRBD1. Losses at the gene ends were 6 bases for V and 3 bases for J; bases not matched to a gene: 12. Germline V CDR1 and CDR2: LNHDA, SQIVND (reference sequence). The CDR3 extends over 16 amino acids. In DNA form, the CDR3 reads TGTGCCAGTAGCATATACGGCAGGGGGCCCTACTATGGCTACACCTTC. It yields the protein CASSIYGRGPYYGYTF.

This chain joins TRBV6-5 and TRBJ2-7; D might be TRBD1 (6 bases). This CDR3 is 14 amino acids long. The V end lost 1 base, the J end lost 5 bases, and 12 bases lay between the germline ends. Germline V gene lookup returns CDR1 MNHEY and CDR2 SVGAGI. CDR3 in DNA: TGTGCCAGCAGTTACTACCGACAGGCCGACGAGCAGTACTTC. Translation gives CASSYYRQADEQYF.

This clone occurred once. The chain combines TRBV9 with TRBJ2-5; 8 nucleotides align to TRBD2. The CDR3 runs 15 residues. Per germline, CDR1 SGDLS and CDR2 YYNGEE. V lost 0 bases to trimming and J lost 4 bases; unmatched junction nucleotides: 5. CDR3 in amino acids: CASSVAAGGLETQYF. CDR3 coding DNA: TGTGCCAGCAGCGTAGCGGCGGGGGGTTTAGAGACCCAGTACTTC.

This chain connects TRBV19 to TRBJ1-2; TRBD1 agrees at 7 bases. This CDR3 comprises 13 residues. The J segment lost 4 bases and the V segment lost 6 bases, leaving 5 bases of the junction unmatched. Looked up from germline, CDR1 is LNHDA and CDR2 is SQIVND (reference sequence). Here the CDR3 DNA reads TGTGCCAGTAGCCTCGCAGGGGGCTATGGCTACACCTTC. It translates to CASSLAGGYGYTF.

V is TRBV18 and J is TRBJ2-3, with 8 positions matching TRBD2. This CDR3 region has 13 residues. Germline trimming cut 10 bases from V and 1 base from J; bases unmatched to any gene: 4. Germline V gene lookup returns CDR1 KGHSH and CDR2 LQKENI. CDR3 DNA sequence: TGTGCCACCTTGACTAGCGGCACAGATACGCAGTATTTT. Its protein product is CATLTSGTDTQYF.

The chain combines TRBV4-3 with TRBJ1-6; possibly TRBD1 for D (5 bases). Per germline, CDR1 LGHNA and CDR2 YSLEER. Between the trimmed V and J ends, which lost 1 base and 6 bases, there was a span of 13 bases. This CDR3 is 16 amino acids long. The CDR3 spells CASSQVPGVGNSPLHF. The CDR3 DNA is TGCGCCAGCAGCCAAGTCCCGGGGGTAGGTAATTCACCCCTCCACTTT.

As regards this clone: Other DNA sequences in this specimen translate into the identical CDR3. The chain has TRBV5-6 and TRBJ2-5; D perhaps matches TRBD1 (5 bases). There are 14 residues in the CDR3. Germline V gene lookup returns CDR1 SGHDT and CDR2 YYEEEE. Trimming left V 0 bases short and J 2 bases short, with 8 bases between. As DNA, the CDR3 is TGTGCCAGCAGCTTGGACAGGATACAAGAGACCCAGTACTTC. Its protein is CASSLDRIQETQYF.

The chain combines TRBV5-1 with TRBJ2-1, with 8 bases matching TRBD1. Germline V lookup: CDR1 SGHRS, CDR2 YFSETQ. V gave up 0 bases and J gave up 3 bases; unmatched junction bases: 14. The CDR3 runs to 19 residues. In nucleotides, the CDR3 is TGCGCCAGCAGCTTGGTGAGGACAGGGAACTATGGAAGCTACAATGAGCAGTTCTTC. Its protein is CASSLVRTGNYGSYNEQFF.

This clone was seen only once. The V and J genes are TRBV6-6 and TRBJ1-5; TRBD1 is a possible D gene (5 bases). The CDR3 is 14 residues long. Trimming removed 5 bases at V and 4 bases at J, with 12 bases between. Germline CDR1 and CDR2: MNHNY and SVGAGI (reference sequence). CDR3 loop: CASSPPGGNQPQHF. The CDR3 DNA reads as TGTGCCAGCAGTCCCCCGGGGGGGAATCAGCCCCAGCATTTT.

The V and J genes are TRBV5-6 and TRBJ2-5; tentatively, D is TRBD1 (6 bases). CDR1 is SGHDT and CDR2 is YYEEEE in the germline V gene. The V and J ends lost 4 bases and 9 bases respectively, with 19 bases between them. The CDR3 has 14 residues. The CDR3 coding sequence is TGTGCCAGCAGCCTCTGGACAGCCTCGGTAGCCCAGTACTTC. This encodes CASSLWTASVAQYF.

The V call is TRBV2, the J call TRBJ2-2, with 10 bases matching TRBD2. The CDR3 spans 15 residues. Trimming at V came to 5 bases and at J to 5 bases, leaving 5 bases not matched to a gene. Germline V gives CDR1 SNHLY, CDR2 FYNNEI. The CDR3 is CASSLAGADTGELFF. The CDR3 DNA sequence: TGTGCCAGCAGTCTAGCGGGAGCAGATACCGGGGAGCTGTTTTTT. The variable domain in full, with the rest retrieved from reference TRBV2 and TRBJ2-2, is EPEVTQTPSHQVTQMGQEVILRCVPISNHLYFYWYRQILGQKVEFLVSFYNNEISEKSEIFDDQFSVERPDGSNFTLKIRSTKLEDSAMYFCASSLAGADTGELFFGEGSRLTVL.

This sequence joins TRBV18 and TRBJ2-3, with 9 bases that match TRBD2. The CDR3 runs 17 residues. Germline CDR1 reads KGHSH; CDR2 reads LQKENI. V lost 5 bases, J lost 3 bases, and 12 bases stayed unmatched. CDR3 protein: CASSSNVAGEGTDTQYF. CDR3 sequence (DNA): TGTGCCAGCTCATCAAACGTAGCGGGAGAGGGTACAGATACGCAGTATTTT.

This chain connects TRBV4-1 to TRBJ2-3, with 7 bases that match TRBD2. V trimming: 0 bases; J trimming: 2 bases; junction bases outside the gene matches: 8. The germline CDR1 and CDR2 sequences are MGHRA and YSYEKL. The CDR3 sequence is 17 residues long. CDR3 residues: CASSQDSAGRYTDTQYF. The CDR3 DNA follows: TGCGCCAGCAGCCAAGATTCAGCGGGACGATACACAGATACGCAGTATTTT.